This T cell receptor (beta chain) came from a study of Ad26.COV2.S vaccination and SARS-CoV-2 variants. Study in general: It was the COV1001 Ad26.COV2.S trial arm that included the donor. Ad26.COV2.S was injected intramuscularly once or twice, 56 days apart. Whole-study results and caveats: Analyses of TCR breadth and depth may have underestimated total T cell responses. People who got the vaccine or the placebo had similar non-spike TCR breadth.

Treatment meaning: 19 received Ad26.COV2.S at low or high dose, single or two shots; roughly five received placebo; per-sample allocation not given. Samples analyzed were those drawn on day 63 after the first vaccine or placebo injection. CDR1 SGHVS and CDR2 FNYEAQ come from the germline V gene. V lost 5 bases, J lost 0 bases, and 14 bases lay in between. The CDR3 is made up of 16 amino acids. Clones were read by immunoSEQ multiplex PCR, and TCRdb kept only the in-frame ones, dropping some. The sample carries around 380,000 clones, more than 85% recorded once. Worth noting for this clone: What it recognizes is unknown.

The sample here was peripheral blood, taken in a trial of Ad26.COV2.S vaccine versus placebo. The V call is TRBV7-6, the J call TRBJ1-3; D might be TRBD1 (6 bases). The receptor was isolated from a person between 18 and 65 years old who received the Ad26.COV2.S COVID-19 vaccine or a placebo. CDR3 loop: CASSAQGPFSGNTIYF. The CDR3 DNA reads as TGTGCCAGCAGCGCCCAGGGGCCCTTCTCTGGAAACACCATATATTTT.